This TCR beta chain was sequenced for a study of blood T cell repertoires in COVID-19. CDR3 length: 15 amino acids. Looked up from germline, CDR1 is SGHVS and CDR2 is FNYEAQ. V was clipped by 5 bases and J by 2 bases; unmatched bases: 6. Data came from immunoSEQ multiplex PCR; TCRdb stores just in-frame clones and leaves some out. This table has 200,000 to 250,000 clones, approximately 82% appearing once. This chain joins TRBV7-6 and TRBJ2-7; 10 bases align to TRBD2. Material for sequencing was peripheral blood. The origin of this receptor is a woman in her thirties or forties with acute or convalescent COVID-19. Here the CDR3 DNA reads TGTGCCAGCAGCGCCCAACTAGCGGGGCCCTACGAGCAGTACTTC. This encodes CASSAQLAGPYEQYF. The complete variable domain, with remaining parts taken from reference TRBV7-6 and TRBJ2-7, reads GAGVSQSPRYKVTKRGQDVALRCDPISGHVSLYWYRQALGQGPEFLTYFNYEAQQDKSGLPNDRFSAERPEGSISTLTIQRTEQRDSAMYRCASSAQLAGPYEQYFGPGTRLTVT.